A selection of T cell receptor beta chains follows, all from one sample in a study of a mutant IDH1 vaccine in newly diagnosed glioma. The antigens of these receptors remain unknown. Profiling relied on immunoSEQ multiplex PCR, and the TCRdb table lists in-frame clones only, not all of them. The sample has around 35,000 clones, roughly 80% seen once; the top ten hold approximately 24%. The sequencing here drew on PBMCs, taken from a glioma patient whose treatment included an IDH1 peptide vaccine. All receptors derive from a man aged 30 to 45 with glioma. Each CDR3 is given with its conserved first and last residue. A D gene is named only where the DNA matches it firmly. Size tells how often a clone was seen (once, few, many) or the class of an expanded clone, and some rows leave it out.

v_gene	d_gene	abundance	j_gene	CDR3aa	CDR3nt
TRBV28	TRBD1	few	TRBJ2-7	CASRGQGAYSYEQYF	TGTGCCAGCAGAGGACAGGGGGCCTACTCCTACGAGCAGTACTTC
TRBV2	NA	NA	TRBJ1-1	CASSDSRGPGTLRGAFF	TGTGCCAGCAGTGATTCGCGGGGCCCCGGGACACTCCGGGGAGCTTTCTTT
TRBV7-9	TRBD1	once	TRBJ2-7	CASSLAAGGLSYEQYF	TGTGCCAGCAGCTTGGCCGCAGGGGGCCTTTCCTACGAGCAGTACTTC
TRBV4-3	TRBD2	NA	TRBJ2-3	CASSQLTSGTDTQYF	TGCGCCAGCAGCCAATTGACTAGCGGCACAGATACGCAGTATTTT
TRBV5-5	NA	NA	TRBJ2-1	CASSLSQARYNEQFF	TGTGCCAGCAGCTTGAGTCAGGCGCGCTACAATGAGCAGTTCTTC
TRBV29-1	NA	NA	TRBJ1-4	CSVEGETNEKLFF	TGCAGCGTTGAGGGCGAAACTAATGAAAAACTGTTTTTT
TRBV7-2	NA	NA	TRBJ1-2	CASSLSMVTNYGYTF	TGTGCCAGCAGCTTAAGTATGGTAACTAACTATGGCTACACCTTC
TRBV9	NA	NA	TRBJ2-5	CASSVESRETQYF	TGTGCCAGCAGCGTAGAGTCGAGGGAGACCCAGTACTTC
TRBV7-8	NA	NA	TRBJ2-3	CASSLLVGEDTQYF	TGTGCCAGCAGCTTATTAGTCGGCGAGGATACGCAGTATTTT
TRBV6-6	NA	NA	TRBJ1-6	CASAGGGRSYNSPLHF	TGTGCCAGCGCCGGGGGGGGCAGGTCCTATAATTCACCCCTCCACTTT
TRBV19	NA	NA	TRBJ1-2	CASNPLGGASYGYTF	TGTGCCAGTAACCCCCTTGGGGGAGCCAGCTATGGCTACACCTTC
TRBV5-4	TRBD1	NA	TRBJ2-7	CASSFGGQGVAEQYF	TGTGCCAGCAGCTTCGGGGGACAGGGGGTGGCCGAGCAGTACTTC
TRBV6-1	NA	NA	TRBJ1-2	CASSEGAWGYTF	TGTGCCAGCAGTGAAGGTGCTTGGGGCTACACCTTC
TRBV10-1	NA	NA	TRBJ2-7	CASSESVAYEQYF	TGCGCCAGCAGTGAGTCGGTTGCCTACGAGCAGTACTTC
TRBV5-1	NA	few	TRBJ1-1	CASSLGGNTEAFF	TGCGCCAGCAGCTTGGGAGGGAACACTGAAGCTTTCTTT
TRBV30	NA	NA	TRBJ2-1	CAWTAGNEQFF	TGTGCCTGGACGGCGGGCAATGAGCAGTTCTTC
TRBV15	TRBD2	NA	TRBJ2-5	CATSRGLAEETQYF	TGTGCCACCAGCAGAGGACTAGCGGAAGAGACCCAGTACTTC
TRBV29-1	NA	NA	TRBJ1-1	CSVEFPEAFF	TGCAGCGTTGAGTTCCCTGAAGCTTTCTTT
TRBV6-1	TRBD1	NA	TRBJ1-4	CASSLDRATNEKLFF	TGTGCCAGCAGCTTAGACAGGGCAACTAATGAAAAACTGTTTTTT
TRBV29-1	NA	NA	TRBJ1-2	CSVSGTAGGYGYTF	TGCAGCGTCTCCGGGACGGCGGGTGGCTATGGCTACACCTTC
TRBV30	TRBD2	NA	TRBJ2-2	CACEFGTSGRMAGELFF	TGTGCCTGTGAATTTGGGACTAGCGGGAGAATGGCCGGGGAGCTGTTTTTT
TRBV4-1	NA	NA	TRBJ2-3	CASSQVLENTSPDTQYF	TGCGCCAGCAGCCAGGTACTCGAAAATACCTCTCCAGATACGCAGTATTTT